This T cell receptor (beta chain) is drawn from a study of blood T cell repertoires in COVID-19. Overall study: Samples came from the United States, Italy and Spain, spanning acute and convalescent COVID-19. Sources were T cells, B-cell-depleted T cells, or PBMCs; the material itself was cDNA or gDNA.

The CDR3 has 13 residues. The germline CDR1 and CDR2 sequences are MNHEY and SVGAGI. The V and J ends lost 6 bases and 8 bases, in that order; junction bases with no gene match: 7. Generated by immunoSEQ multiplex PCR, the TCRdb table keeps only in-frame clones and is missing some. The data show fewer than 250,000 clones, with more than 70% seen just once and 2.5% to 3.5% held by the top ten. This clone appeared a few times. Material for sequencing was peripheral blood. This clonotype originated in a man between 50 and 59 years old with active or convalescent COVID-19. The chain uses TRBV6-5 and TRBJ1-2; 9 bases are a match to TRBD1. The CDR3 is CASSPGTGSGYTF. The CDR3 DNA follows: TGTGCCAGCAGCCCCGGGACAGGGAGCGGCTACACCTTC.